These T cell receptor beta chains were read from a single sample in a study of cytomegalovirus exposure and HLA in healthy donors. The table came from immunoSEQ multiplex PCR; TCRdb's copy has only in-frame clones and leaves some out. The sample has about 140,000 clones, around 75% seen once. Sequenced sample: PBMCs. The receptors come from a man aged 35 to 55 in good health and CMV-seronegative. The CDR3 runs from the conserved cysteine through the conserved F or W. The D gene is left open where the match is weak. Clone size is stated in some rows and not others, as once, few, many or a class when expanded.

V gene	CDR3 length	clone size	D gene	J gene	CDR3 protein	CDR3 DNA
TRBV11-2	14	few	.	TRBJ2-7	CASSLVGQSYEQYF	TGTGCCAGCAGCTTAGTGGGCCAATCCTACGAGCAGTACTTC
TRBV7-3	14	.	TRBD1	TRBJ1-5	CASSMGQGAQPQHF	TGTGCCAGCAGCATGGGACAGGGGGCCCAGCCCCAGCATTTT
TRBV25-1	13	.	.	TRBJ1-2	CASSERGDYGYTF	TGTGCCAGCAGTGAGCGCGGCGACTATGGCTACACCTTC
TRBV29-1	14	.	.	TRBJ2-1	CSVVGQNSYNEQFF	TGCAGCGTTGTTGGGCAGAACTCCTACAATGAGCAGTTCTTC
TRBV27	15	.	.	TRBJ2-1	CASSLGPRTDNEQFF	TGTGCCAGCAGTTTGGGGCCCCGGACAGACAATGAGCAGTTCTTC
TRBV9	17	.	TRBD1	TRBJ2-5	CASSVARGFTGVETQYF	TGTGCCAGCAGCGTAGCGAGGGGGTTTACAGGGGTAGAGACCCAGTACTTC
TRBV30	13	.	.	TRBJ1-5	CAWSGSEDQPQHF	TGTGCCTGGAGTGGGTCAGAAGATCAGCCCCAGCATTTT
TRBV19	16	.	TRBD1	TRBJ1-6	CASSPGQGSIGSPLHF	TGTGCCAGTAGTCCTGGACAGGGGTCTATTGGTTCACCCCTCCACTTT
TRBV28	14	.	.	TRBJ1-4	CASTLGGDNEKLFF	TGTGCCAGCACCCTCGGGGGGGATAATGAAAAACTGTTTTTT
TRBV7-2	14	.	.	TRBJ2-7	CASRGIGTIYEQYF	TGTGCCAGCCGGGGGATAGGGACGATCTACGAGCAGTACTTC
TRBV6-4	14	.	.	TRBJ2-7	CASSDVAGTQEQYF	TGTGCCAGCAGTGACGTGGCGGGGACCCAGGAGCAGTACTTC
TRBV2	14	.	TRBD1	TRBJ1-5	CASSETGGNQPQHF	TGTGCCAGCAGCGAGACAGGGGGCAATCAGCCCCAGCATTTT
TRBV28	15	few	.	TRBJ1-5	CATSGWRGSNQPQHF	TGTGCCACCAGTGGGTGGCGGGGGAGCAATCAGCCCCAGCATTTT
TRBV18	15	few	TRBD1	TRBJ2-3	CASSQQGMGTDTQYF	TGTGCCAGCTCTCAACAGGGGATGGGCACAGATACGCAGTATTTT
TRBV28	14	.	.	TRBJ2-7	CASTPSRDVSEQYF	TGTGCCAGCACACCCTCACGCGATGTCTCCGAGCAGTACTTC
TRBV19	12	.	.	TRBJ1-5	CASTGLNQPQHF	TGTGCCAGTACAGGGCTCAATCAGCCCCAGCATTTT
TRBV6-6	14	few	.	TRBJ2-1	CASSGDTLNNEQFF	TGTGCCAGCAGTGGGGACACCCTAAACAATGAGCAGTTCTTC
TRBV9	14	.	TRBD1	TRBJ2-2	CASSAGQGMRELFF	TGTGCCAGCAGCGCCGGACAGGGGATGAGGGAGCTGTTTTTT
TRBV6-5	14	medium-sized	TRBD1	TRBJ1-2	CASSYNTGGYGYTF	TGTGCCAGCAGTTACAATACAGGGGGATATGGCTACACCTTC
TRBV6-5	15	.	.	TRBJ2-5	CASSYRPSALESQYF	TGTGCCAGCAGTTACCGGCCTAGCGCGTTAGAGAGCCAGTACTTC
TRBV5-1	15	.	TRBD1	TRBJ1-1	CASSLSSGGNTEAFF	TGCGCCAGCAGCTTGTCTTCAGGGGGGAACACTGAAGCTTTCTTT
TRBV28	15	.	TRBD1	TRBJ2-7	CASSPNRGPSYEQYF	TGTGCCAGCAGTCCCAACAGGGGGCCATCCTACGAGCAGTACTTC
TRBV5-1	15	.	TRBD1	TRBJ2-3	CASSWTGPSTDTQYF	TGCGCCAGCAGCTGGACAGGGCCTAGCACAGATACGCAGTATTTT
TRBV30	11	.	.	TRBJ1-2	CAWTPLGGYTF	TGTGCCTGGACTCCCCTCGGGGGCTACACCTTC
TRBV4-3	13	once	.	TRBJ1-2	CASSQQANYGYTF	TGCGCCAGCAGCCAACAGGCTAACTATGGCTACACCTTC
TRBV7-2	14	once	.	TRBJ2-7	CASSPQVGQSEQYF	TGTGCCAGCAGCCCCCAGGTGGGGCAGAGCGAGCAGTACTTC
TRBV6-5	15	.	TRBD2	TRBJ2-7	CASSPGLAGSYEQYF	TGTGCCAGCAGTCCGGGACTAGCGGGTTCCTACGAGCAGTACTTC
TRBV5-6	12	.	.	TRBJ2-7	CASSTGVAEQYF	TGTGCCAGCAGCACCGGGGTCGCCGAGCAGTACTTC
TRBV4-3	13	.	TRBD1	TRBJ1-6	CASHDRDGTPLHF	TGCGCCAGCCACGACAGGGACGGAACACCCCTCCACTTT
TRBV11-3	11	once	.	TRBJ2-7	CASSFYYEQYF	TGTGCCAGCAGCTTCTATTACGAGCAGTACTTC
TRBV6-5	15	.	TRBD1	TRBJ2-7	CASSYSRTGAYEQYF	TGTGCCAGCAGTTACTCTCGGACAGGTGCCTACGAGCAGTACTTC
TRBV18	12	once	.	TRBJ2-7	CASSPGSVEQYF	TGTGCCAGCTCACCCGGGTCTGTCGAGCAGTACTTC
TRBV7-8	17	.	TRBD2	TRBJ2-7	CASNPLLSGSGSYEQYF	TGTGCCAGCAACCCCTTGCTTAGCGGGAGTGGGTCCTACGAGCAGTACTTC
TRBV6-5	15	.	.	TRBJ1-2	CASSYSYKRGYGYTF	TGTGCCAGCAGTTACTCGTATAAGAGAGGATATGGCTACACCTTC
TRBV18	16	.	TRBD2	TRBJ2-7	CASSPQGGRLPYEQYF	TGTGCCAGCTCACCCCAGGGAGGGCGCCTACCCTACGAGCAGTACTTC
TRBV9	14	.	TRBD1	TRBJ2-7	CASSVGLTGYEQYF	TGTGCCAGCAGCGTAGGATTGACAGGGTACGAGCAGTACTTC
TRBV9	18	.	TRBD2	TRBJ2-3	CASSVSLAGAPSTDTQYF	TGTGCCAGCAGCGTATCTCTAGCGGGGGCGCCTAGCACAGATACGCAGTATTTT
TRBV11-2	14	.	TRBD1	TRBJ2-5	CASNPGQGKETQYF	TGTGCCAGCAACCCGGGACAGGGGAAAGAGACCCAGTACTTC
TRBV5-1	16	.	TRBD2	TRBJ2-7	CASSIGTSGGEDEQYF	TGCGCCAGCAGCATAGGGACTAGCGGGGGTGAGGACGAGCAGTACTTC
TRBV10-3	17	.	TRBD2	TRBJ2-1	CAISDGTSGLSYNEQFF	TGTGCCATCAGTGACGGGACTAGCGGGCTCTCCTACAATGAGCAGTTCTTC
TRBV5-1	16	.	.	TRBJ1-4	CASSLEALGGNEKLFF	TGCGCCAGCAGCTTGGAGGCCTTGGGCGGGAATGAAAAACTGTTTTTT
TRBV11-3	14	.	TRBD2	TRBJ2-5	CASGSGGARETQYF	TGTGCCAGCGGTAGCGGGGGGGCACGTGAGACCCAGTACTTC
TRBV28	10	.	.	TRBJ1-1	CASSFLEAFF	TGTGCCAGCAGTTTTCTTGAAGCTTTCTTT
TRBV29-1	14	.	TRBD2	TRBJ2-5	CSVVETRGARTQYF	TGCAGCGTTGTGGAGACGCGGGGGGCACGGACCCAGTACTTC
TRBV10-3	15	.	TRBD1	TRBJ1-2	CAIRPDRGLFGGYTF	TGTGCCATCAGGCCGGACAGGGGGCTGTTCGGCGGCTACACCTTC
TRBV5-5	14	.	TRBD1	TRBJ1-2	CASSLVQGSYGYTF	TGTGCCAGCAGCTTGGTACAGGGGAGCTATGGCTACACCTTC
TRBV30	16	.	.	TRBJ1-6	CAWSADTLHYNSPLHF	TGTGCCTGGAGTGCAGACACCCTCCACTATAATTCACCCCTCCACTTT
TRBV19	13	few	TRBD2	TRBJ2-7	CASSLGTRTEQYF	TGTGCCAGTAGTCTCGGGACTAGAACCGAGCAGTACTTC
TRBV6-1	13	.	TRBD1	TRBJ1-1	CASRPGTDREAFF	TGTGCCAGCAGACCCGGGACAGACCGTGAAGCTTTCTTT
TRBV14	14	.	TRBD2	TRBJ2-7	CASSRAGVSYEQYF	TGTGCCAGCAGCCGAGCGGGAGTCTCCTACGAGCAGTACTTC
TRBV27	14	.	.	TRBJ2-7	CASSLQGSSYEQYF	TGTGCCAGCAGTTTACAGGGGAGCTCCTACGAGCAGTACTTC
TRBV27	11	.	.	TRBJ2-2	CAAGDTGELFF	TGTGCCGCTGGAGACACCGGGGAGCTGTTTTTT
TRBV7-2	16	.	.	TRBJ2-7	CASSPSWTLRLREQYF	TGTGCCAGCAGCCCATCGTGGACACTCCGGTTGAGGGAGCAGTACTTC
TRBV18	16	once	TRBD1	TRBJ2-6	CASSRDRGTGANVLTF	TGTGCCAGCTCACGGGACAGGGGGACCGGGGCCAACGTCCTGACTTTC
TRBV14	14	.	TRBD1	TRBJ2-7	CASTVGQGPYEQYF	TGTGCCAGCACCGTCGGACAGGGGCCCTACGAGCAGTACTTC
TRBV19	14	once	.	TRBJ2-3	CASKPALAADTQYF	TGTGCCAGTAAACCTGCCTTGGCGGCAGATACGCAGTATTTT
TRBV2	14	few	.	TRBJ1-1	CASSSPYRITEAFF	TGTGCCAGCAGTTCTCCTTACAGAATCACTGAAGCTTTCTTT
TRBV11-2	13	once	.	TRBJ2-1	CASSLDPRNEQFF	TGTGCCAGCAGCTTAGATCCCCGCAATGAGCAGTTCTTC
TRBV4-2	16	few	TRBD1	TRBJ1-3	CASSQDGQASGNTIYF	TGTGCCAGCAGCCAAGATGGACAGGCCTCTGGAAACACCATATATTTT
TRBV10-1	15	once	TRBD1	TRBJ1-2	CAVSGTGQESYGYTF	TGCGCCGTAAGTGGGACAGGACAGGAAAGCTATGGCTACACCTTC